The clone carrying this T cell receptor beta chain was counted many times. The data derive from a study of T cells in Graves' hyperthyroidism and ophthalmopathy. Regions amplified from RNA transcripts were the TCR beta CDR3 regions. The HTBI primer set served for first-round RT-PCR of the TCR CDR3. One entry per CDR3 protein results from TCRdb running MiXCR on the multiplex PCR reads. The data contain about 690,000 distinct CDR3 sequences, approximately 15% of them seen just once; the ten biggest clones take up around 15%. This clonotype was obtained from a man aged 45 to 65 with Graves' hyperthyroidism. The source material was blood.

The DNA of the CDR3 is TGTGCCAGCAGTTTAGCCAGCGGGAGGGTAAATGAGCAGTTCTTC. Its translation is CASSLASGRVNEQFF. The J gene is TRBJ2-1, the V gene TRBV27; 10 nucleotides align to TRBD2. The V and J ends lost 2 bases and 7 bases, in that order; junction bases with no gene match: 5. CDR3 length equals 15 residues. CDR1 is MNHEY and CDR2 is SMNVEV in the germline V gene (reference sequence).